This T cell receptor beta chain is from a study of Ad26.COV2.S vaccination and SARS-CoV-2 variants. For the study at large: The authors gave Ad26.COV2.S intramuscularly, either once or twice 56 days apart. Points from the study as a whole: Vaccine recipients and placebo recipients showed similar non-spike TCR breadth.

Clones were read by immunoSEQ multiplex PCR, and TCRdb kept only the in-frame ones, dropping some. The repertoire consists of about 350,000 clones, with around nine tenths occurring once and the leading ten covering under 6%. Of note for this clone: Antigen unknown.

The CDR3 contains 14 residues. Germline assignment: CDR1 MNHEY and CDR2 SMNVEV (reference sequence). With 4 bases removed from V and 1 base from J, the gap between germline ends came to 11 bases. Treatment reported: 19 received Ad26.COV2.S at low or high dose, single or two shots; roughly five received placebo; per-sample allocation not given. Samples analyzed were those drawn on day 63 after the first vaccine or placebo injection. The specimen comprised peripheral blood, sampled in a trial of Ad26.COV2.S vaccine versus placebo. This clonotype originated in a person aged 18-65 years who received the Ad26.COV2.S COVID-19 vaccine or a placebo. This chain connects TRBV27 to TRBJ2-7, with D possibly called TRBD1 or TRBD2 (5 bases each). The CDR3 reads CASSSGPNSYEQYF. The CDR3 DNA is TGTGCCAGCAGTTCGGGACCGAATTCCTACGAGCAGTACTTC.